The sequence of this T cell receptor (beta chain) was determined in a study of blood T cell repertoires in COVID-19. Study-wide background: Italy, Spain and the United States were the sources of the convalescent and acute COVID-19 samples. PBMCs, B-cell-depleted T cells, or T cells provided the cDNA or gDNA that made up the material.

The V gene's germline CDR1 is SGDLS and CDR2 YYNGEE. This CDR3 is built from 14 residues. The germline V and J ends were trimmed by 5 bases and 4 bases, with 15 bases remaining between them. Sequencing was performed with immunoSEQ multiplex PCR; in TCRdb, only in-frame clones are kept and a portion is missing. The sample lists fewer than 300,000 clones; about 88% were seen once. The chain has TRBV9 and TRBJ1-2; D is possibly TRBD1 (6 bases). What was sequenced was peripheral blood. The clonotype originates from a woman in her 40s who had recovered from COVID-19. CDR3 in amino acids: CASRDVQGAYGYTF. The CDR3, as DNA: TGTGCCAGCAGGGACGTACAGGGAGCCTATGGCTACACCTTC.